Listed below are T cell receptor beta chains from one sample, sequenced in a study of graft-versus-host responses after intestinal transplantation. This table comes from immunoSEQ multiplex PCR, and its TCRdb copy is limited to in-frame clones, with some not included. The data contain under 30,000 clones, approximately 91% of them singletons. Sequenced here: PBMCs, sampled approximately 38 days after intestinal transplant. The receptor set was obtained from a human patient who received an intestinal transplant, so some T cells may come from the graft donor. The CDR3 runs from the conserved cysteine through the conserved F or W. D genes are given only for firm matches. Some rows have no size entry. The others give once, few or many, or a class for an expanded clone.

j_call,d_call,v_call,clone_size,cdr3_nt,cdr3_aa
TRBJ2-7,TRBD2,TRBV27,NA,TGTGCCAGCAGTAAGGGGACTAGCGCGAGTGAGCAGTACTTC,CASSKGTSASEQYF
TRBJ2-1,NA,TRBV7-7,NA,TGTGCCAGCAGCCTCTCCGGGACCTCCTACAATGAGCAGTTCTTC,CASSLSGTSYNEQFF
TRBJ2-3,TRBD2,TRBV27,NA,TGTGCCAGCATACCGGGACTAGCGTTCCGAGATACGCAGTATTTT,CASIPGLAFRDTQYF
TRBJ2-5,TRBD2,TRBV7-6,NA,TGTGCCAGCAGCTTAGGGGGACGGGAGGGCCGGTGGCAAGAGACCCAGTACTTC,CASSLGGREGRWQETQYF
TRBJ2-7,NA,TRBV5-6,once,TGTGCCAGCAGCCTAGGACCCCGGACAGAAAGCTACGAGCAGTACTTC,CASSLGPRTESYEQYF
TRBJ2-7,NA,TRBV28,once,TGTGCCAGCAGTTTGAACAGGGCCTACGAGCAGTACTTC,CASSLNRAYEQYF
TRBJ2-2,NA,TRBV6-5,NA,TGTGCCAGCAGTCTCCGAGGGGTCGGGGAGCTGTTTTTT,CASSLRGVGELFF
TRBJ2-1,NA,TRBV10-3,NA,TGTGCCATCAGCGACGCCGGCAGGGCCAACAATGAGCAGTTCTTC,CAISDAGRANNEQFF
TRBJ2-3,TRBD2,TRBV16,NA,TGTGCCAGCAGCCGAGTCGCGGGAGGAGCAGATACGCAGTATTTT,CASSRVAGGADTQYF
TRBJ2-5,TRBD2,TRBV10-1,NA,TGCGCCAGCAGTGAGTCGGGACTAGCGGGAGAGACCCAGTACTTC,CASSESGLAGETQYF
TRBJ2-5,NA,TRBV27,NA,TGTGCCAGCAGTCTACAGGATAGCACAGAGACCCAGTACTTC,CASSLQDSTETQYF
TRBJ2-3,NA,TRBV27,once,TGTGCCAGCAGTCCAAGGTACTTTAGGCAGGCAGATACGCAGTATTTT,CASSPRYFRQADTQYF
TRBJ2-1,TRBD1,TRBV5-1,NA,TGCGCCAGCAGCCCGATTGGGACAGGGTATGACAATGAGCAGTTCTTC,CASSPIGTGYDNEQFF